Here is one T cell receptor beta chain with its context. Its antigen remains unidentified. The data stem from a study of OX40 agonist ivuxolimab in advanced cancers. Study as a whole: Three patients, one with hepatocellular carcinoma and two with cutaneous melanoma, achieved partial responses.

Germline loops: CDR1 SGHNT, CDR2 YYREEE (reference sequence). The CDR3 runs 16 residues. V dropped 0 bases and J dropped 1; count of bases not matched to a gene: 6. Study conclusions and caveats: CD8+ T cells (on average) carried more expanded clones than CD4+ T cells. Relatively little clonal expansion, among the lowest observed, appeared in partial responders at 0.1-3.0 mg/kg.

Assay used: immunoSEQ multiplex PCR; TCRdb lists only in-frame clones, some missing. The sample consists of about 46,000 clones, 70% to 90% of them appearing once. This receptor was identified in an adult with an advanced solid tumor such as melanoma, head and neck, liver or kidney cancer. The starting material was CD4+ or CD8+ T cells sorted from blood, obtained in a trial of the OX40 agonist ivuxolimab. The gene calls are TRBV5-4 and TRBJ1-1; 7 positions agree with TRBD1. The CDR3 region has the DNA TGTGCCAGCAGCTTGGGACAGGGTGGAGGGAACACTGAAGCTTTCTTT. It specifies CASSLGQGGGNTEAFF.